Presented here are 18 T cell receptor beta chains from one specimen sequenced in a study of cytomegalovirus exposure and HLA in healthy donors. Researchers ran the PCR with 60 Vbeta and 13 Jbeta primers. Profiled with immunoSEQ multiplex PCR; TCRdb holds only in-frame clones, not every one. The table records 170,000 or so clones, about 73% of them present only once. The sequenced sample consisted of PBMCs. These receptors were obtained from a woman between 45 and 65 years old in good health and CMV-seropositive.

The CDR3 reads CASTLYPPGIGTDTQYF. The CDR3 DNA follows: TGTGCCAGCACGCTCTACCCCCCAGGGATCGGAACAGATACGCAGTATTTT. This sequence joins TRBV7-3 and TRBJ2-3, with a possible D match to TRBD1 (5 bases). This CDR3 comprises 17 residues. The germline V and J ends were trimmed by 7 bases and 3 bases, with 23 bases remaining between them. CDR1 and CDR2 from the germline V gene are SGHTA and FQGTGA. Filled out from reference TRBV7-3 and TRBJ2-3, the complete variable domain reads GAGVSQTPSNKVTEKGKYVELRCDPISGHTALYWYRQSLGQGPEFLIYFQGTGAADDSGLPNDRFFAVRPEGSVSTLKIQRTERGDSAVYLCASTLYPPGIGTDTQYFGPGTRLTVL.

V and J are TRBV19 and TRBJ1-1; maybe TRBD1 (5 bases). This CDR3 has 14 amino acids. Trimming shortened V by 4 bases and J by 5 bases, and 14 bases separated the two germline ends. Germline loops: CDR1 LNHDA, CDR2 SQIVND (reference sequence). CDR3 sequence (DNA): TGTGCCAGTAGTAAGGGGAGGGAAAGAACTGAAGCTTTCTTT. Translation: CASSKGRERTEAFF.

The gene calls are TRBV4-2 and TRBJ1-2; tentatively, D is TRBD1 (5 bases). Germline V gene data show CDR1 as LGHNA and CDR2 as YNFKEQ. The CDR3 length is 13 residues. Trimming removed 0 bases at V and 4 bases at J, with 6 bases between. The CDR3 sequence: CASSQDRGYGYTF. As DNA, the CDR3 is TGTGCCAGCAGCCAAGATAGGGGCTATGGCTACACCTTC.

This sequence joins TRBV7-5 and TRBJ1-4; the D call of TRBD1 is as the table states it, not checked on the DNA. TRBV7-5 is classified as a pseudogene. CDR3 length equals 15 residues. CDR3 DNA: TGTGCCAGAAGCTTAGGTGGGACAGGGGGCGAAAAACTGTTTTTT. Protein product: CARSLGGTGGEKLFF.

The CDR3 nucleotides read TGTGCTAGTGGTTTGACAGGGGGGAAGGCTTCAGAAAAACTGTTTTTT. The encoded protein is CASGLTGGKASEKLFF. The chain recombines TRBV12-5 with TRBJ1-4, with TRBD1 matching 8 bases. V shed 2 bases, J shed 8 bases, and the junction held 10 bases outside the gene matches. The CDR3 extends over 16 amino acids. CDR1 is LGHNT, CDR2 FRNRAP, per germline.

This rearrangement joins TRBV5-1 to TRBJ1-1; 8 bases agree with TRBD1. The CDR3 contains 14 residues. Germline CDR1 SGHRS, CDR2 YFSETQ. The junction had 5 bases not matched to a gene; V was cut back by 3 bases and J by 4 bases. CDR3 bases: TGCGCCAGCAGCTCGACAGGGGCGTTCACTGAAGCTTTCTTT. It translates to CASSSTGAFTEAFF.

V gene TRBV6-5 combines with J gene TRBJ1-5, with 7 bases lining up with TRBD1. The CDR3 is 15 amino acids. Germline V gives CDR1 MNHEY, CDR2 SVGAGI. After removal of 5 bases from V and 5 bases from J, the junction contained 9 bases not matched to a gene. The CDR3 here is CASSPGGSKHQPQHF. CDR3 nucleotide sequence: TGTGCCAGCAGTCCAGGGGGTTCTAAACATCAGCCCCAGCATTTT.

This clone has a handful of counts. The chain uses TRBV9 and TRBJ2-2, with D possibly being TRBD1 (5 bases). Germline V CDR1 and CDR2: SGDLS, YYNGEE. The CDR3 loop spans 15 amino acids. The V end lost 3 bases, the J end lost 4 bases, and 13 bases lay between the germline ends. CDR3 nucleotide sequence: TGTGCCAGCAGCGCCAGGGTATCTGGCACCGGGGAGCTGTTTTTT. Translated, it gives CASSARVSGTGELFF.

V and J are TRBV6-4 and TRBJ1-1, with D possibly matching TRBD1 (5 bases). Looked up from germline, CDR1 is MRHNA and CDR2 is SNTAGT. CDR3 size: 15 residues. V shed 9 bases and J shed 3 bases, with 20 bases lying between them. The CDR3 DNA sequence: TGTGCCAGTAAAATAAGCGGGGGAATGGACACTGAAGCTTTCTTT. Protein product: CASKISGGMDTEAFF.

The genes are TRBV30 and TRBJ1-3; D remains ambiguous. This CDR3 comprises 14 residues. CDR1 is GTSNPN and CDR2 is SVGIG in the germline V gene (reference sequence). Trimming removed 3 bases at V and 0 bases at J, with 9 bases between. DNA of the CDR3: TGTGCCTGGAGCCGCCGGGGCTCTGGAAACACCATATATTTT. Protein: CAWSRRGSGNTIYF.

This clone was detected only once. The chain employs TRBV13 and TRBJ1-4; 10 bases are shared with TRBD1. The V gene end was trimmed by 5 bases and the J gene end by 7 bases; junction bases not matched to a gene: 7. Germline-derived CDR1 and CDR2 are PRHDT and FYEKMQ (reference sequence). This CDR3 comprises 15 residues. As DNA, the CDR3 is TGTGCCAGCAGCCTTAGACAGGGGGCGGGTGAAAAACTGTTTTTT. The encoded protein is CASSLRQGAGEKLFF.

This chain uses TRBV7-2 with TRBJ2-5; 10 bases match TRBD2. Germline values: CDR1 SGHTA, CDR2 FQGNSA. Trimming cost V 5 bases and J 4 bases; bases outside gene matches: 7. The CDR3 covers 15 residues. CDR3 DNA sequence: TGTGCCAGCAGCCCGCAGCGGGGGGGAGGAGAGACCCAGTACTTC. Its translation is CASSPQRGGGETQYF. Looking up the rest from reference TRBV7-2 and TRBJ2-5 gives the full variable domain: GAGVSQSPSNKVTEKGKDVELRCDPISGHTALYWYRQSLGQGLEFLIYFQGNSAPDKSGLPSDRFSAERTGGSVSTLTIQRTQQEDSAVYLCASSPQRGGGETQYFGPGTRLLVL.

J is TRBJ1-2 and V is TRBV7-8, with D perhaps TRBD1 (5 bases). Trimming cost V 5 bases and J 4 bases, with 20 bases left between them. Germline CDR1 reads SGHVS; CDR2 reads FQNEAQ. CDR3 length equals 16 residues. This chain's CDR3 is CASSLRQRAPSYGYTF. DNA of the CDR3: TGTGCCAGCAGCCTCCGACAGAGAGCACCTTCCTATGGCTACACCTTC.

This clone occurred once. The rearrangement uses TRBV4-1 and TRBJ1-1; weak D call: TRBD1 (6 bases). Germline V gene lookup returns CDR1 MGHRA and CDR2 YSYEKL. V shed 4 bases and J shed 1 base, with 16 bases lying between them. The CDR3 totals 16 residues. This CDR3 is CASSRRSPGENTEAFF. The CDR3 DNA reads TGCGCCAGCAGCCGTCGATCTCCAGGGGAGAACACTGAAGCTTTCTTT.

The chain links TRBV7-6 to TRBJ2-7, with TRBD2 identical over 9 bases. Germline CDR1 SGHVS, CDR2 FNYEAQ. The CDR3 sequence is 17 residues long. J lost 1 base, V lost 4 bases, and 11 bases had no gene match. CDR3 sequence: CASSSWAPAGGSYEQYF. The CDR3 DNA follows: TGTGCCAGCAGCTCGTGGGCCCCAGCGGGGGGTTCCTACGAGCAGTACTTC.

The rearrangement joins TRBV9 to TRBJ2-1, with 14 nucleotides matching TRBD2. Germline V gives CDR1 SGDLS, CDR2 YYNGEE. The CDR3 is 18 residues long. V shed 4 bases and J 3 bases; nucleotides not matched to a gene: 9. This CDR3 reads CASSPRTSGGSRYNEQFF. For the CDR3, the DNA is TGTGCCAGCAGCCCGAGGACTAGCGGGGGGTCTCGCTACAATGAGCAGTTCTTC.

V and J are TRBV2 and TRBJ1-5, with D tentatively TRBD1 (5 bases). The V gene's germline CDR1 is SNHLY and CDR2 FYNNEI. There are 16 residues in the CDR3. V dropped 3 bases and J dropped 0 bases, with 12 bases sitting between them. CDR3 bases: TGTGCCAGCAGTGACTCCCGGGGGTATAGCAATCAGCCCCAGCATTTT. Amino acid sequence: CASSDSRGYSNQPQHF.

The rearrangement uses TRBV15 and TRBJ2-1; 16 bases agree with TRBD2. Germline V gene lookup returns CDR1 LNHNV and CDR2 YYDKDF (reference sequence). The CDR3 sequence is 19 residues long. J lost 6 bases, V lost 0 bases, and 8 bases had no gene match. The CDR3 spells CATSRDLPGTSGGANEQFF. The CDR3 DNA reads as TGTGCCACCAGCAGAGACCTTCCCGGGACTAGCGGGGGGGCCAATGAGCAGTTCTTC.